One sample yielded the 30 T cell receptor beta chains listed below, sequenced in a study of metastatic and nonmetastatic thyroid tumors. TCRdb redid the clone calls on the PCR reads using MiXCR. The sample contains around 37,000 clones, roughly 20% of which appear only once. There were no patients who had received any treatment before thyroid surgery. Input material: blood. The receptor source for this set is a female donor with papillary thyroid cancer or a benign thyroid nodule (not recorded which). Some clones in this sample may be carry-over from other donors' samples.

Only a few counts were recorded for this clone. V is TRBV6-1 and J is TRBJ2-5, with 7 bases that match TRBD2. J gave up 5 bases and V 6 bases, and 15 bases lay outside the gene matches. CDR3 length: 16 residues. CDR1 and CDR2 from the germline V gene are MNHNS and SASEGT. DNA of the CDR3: TGTGCCAGCAGCTCTGGGACTATCGGGAGCACGGAGACCCAGTACTTC. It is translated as CASSSGTIGSTETQYF.

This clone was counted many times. CDR3 nucleotides: TGTGCCACCCAGGGCGTAGGCAGTTCTAAAGCTTTCTTT. Amino acid sequence: CATQGVGSSKAFF. This chain joins TRBV11-2 and TRBJ1-1; D possibly corresponds to TRBD1 (5 bases). CDR1 and CDR2 from the germline V gene are SGHAT and FQNNGV. The CDR3 is 13 amino acids. The ends were cut back, 10 bases at V and 9 bases at J, with 21 bases in the middle.

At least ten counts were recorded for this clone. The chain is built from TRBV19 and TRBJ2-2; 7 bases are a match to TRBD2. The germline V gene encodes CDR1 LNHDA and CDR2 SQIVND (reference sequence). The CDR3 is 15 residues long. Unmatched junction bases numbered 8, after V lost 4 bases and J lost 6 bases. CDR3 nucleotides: TGTGCCAGTAGTAGGCGGGGGACCTCGGCCGGGGAGCTGTTTTTT. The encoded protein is CASSRRGTSAGELFF.

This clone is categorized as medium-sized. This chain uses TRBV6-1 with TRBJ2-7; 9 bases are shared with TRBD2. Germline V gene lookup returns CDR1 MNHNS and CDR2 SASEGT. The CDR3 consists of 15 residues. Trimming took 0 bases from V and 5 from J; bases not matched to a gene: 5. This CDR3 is CASSEAAGGVNEQYF. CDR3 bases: TGTGCCAGCAGTGAAGCAGCGGGAGGAGTGAACGAGCAGTACTTC.

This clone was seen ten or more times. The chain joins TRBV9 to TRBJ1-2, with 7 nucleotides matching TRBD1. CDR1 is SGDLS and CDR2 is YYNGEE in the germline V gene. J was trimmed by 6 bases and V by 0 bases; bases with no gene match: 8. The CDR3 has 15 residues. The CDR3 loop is CASSVESGGRDGYTF. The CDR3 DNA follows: TGTGCCAGCAGCGTAGAGTCAGGGGGAAGGGATGGCTACACCTTC.

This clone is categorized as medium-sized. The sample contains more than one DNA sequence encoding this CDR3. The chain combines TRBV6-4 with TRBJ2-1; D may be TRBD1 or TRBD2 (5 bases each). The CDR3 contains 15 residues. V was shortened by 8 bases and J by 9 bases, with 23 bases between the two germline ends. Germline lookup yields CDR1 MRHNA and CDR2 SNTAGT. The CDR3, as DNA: TGTGCCAGCGGCCCGGGTACCGGGGACCTTGGTGAGCAGTTCTTC. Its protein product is CASGPGTGDLGEQFF.

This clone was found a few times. CDR3 amino acids: CASSFRGKAFF. The CDR3 DNA follows: TGTGCCAGCAGTTTTCGCGGGAAAGCTTTCTTT. The J gene is TRBJ1-1, the V gene TRBV12-3 or TRBV12-4; D is unresolved. CDR3 size: 11 residues. V was shortened by 3 bases and J by 9 bases, with 8 bases between the two germline ends.

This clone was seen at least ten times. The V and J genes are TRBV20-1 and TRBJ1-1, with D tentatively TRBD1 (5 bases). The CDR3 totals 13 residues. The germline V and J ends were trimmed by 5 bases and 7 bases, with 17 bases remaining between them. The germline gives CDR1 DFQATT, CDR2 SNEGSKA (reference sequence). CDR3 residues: CSADLGVGDEAFF. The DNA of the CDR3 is TGCAGTGCTGACTTAGGGGTGGGGGATGAAGCTTTCTTT.

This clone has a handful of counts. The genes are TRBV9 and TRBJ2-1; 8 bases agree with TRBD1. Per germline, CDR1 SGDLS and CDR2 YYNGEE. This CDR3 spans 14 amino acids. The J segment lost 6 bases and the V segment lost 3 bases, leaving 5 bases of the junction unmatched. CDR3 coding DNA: TGTGCCAGCAGCGCAGGACAGGGAATCAATGAGCAGTTCTTC. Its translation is CASSAGQGINEQFF.

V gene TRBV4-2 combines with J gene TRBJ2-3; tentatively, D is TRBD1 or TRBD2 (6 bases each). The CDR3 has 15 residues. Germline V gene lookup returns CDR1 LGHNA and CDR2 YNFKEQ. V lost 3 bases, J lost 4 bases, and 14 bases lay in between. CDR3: CASSHDTGAADTQYF. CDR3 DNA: TGTGCCAGCAGCCATGACACGGGGGCTGCAGATACGCAGTATTTT.

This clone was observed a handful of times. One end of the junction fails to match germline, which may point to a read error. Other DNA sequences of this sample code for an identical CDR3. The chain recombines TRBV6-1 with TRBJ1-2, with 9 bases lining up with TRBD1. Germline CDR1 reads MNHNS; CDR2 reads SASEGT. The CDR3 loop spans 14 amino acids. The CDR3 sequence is CASSEVGTGQGYTF. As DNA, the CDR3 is TGCGCCAGCAGTGAAGTCGGGACAGGGCAAGGCTACACCTTC.

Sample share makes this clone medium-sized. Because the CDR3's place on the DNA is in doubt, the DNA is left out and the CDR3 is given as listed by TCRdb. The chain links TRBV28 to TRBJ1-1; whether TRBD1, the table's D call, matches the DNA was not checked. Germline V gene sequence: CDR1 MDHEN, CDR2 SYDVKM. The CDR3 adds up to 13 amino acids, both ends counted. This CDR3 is CASSFGQGARTSF.

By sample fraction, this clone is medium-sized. For the CDR3, the DNA is TGTGCCAGCAGTTTAATAAAGGGTAGGGCCCTCCACTTT. Its translation: CASSLIKGRALHF. The rearrangement links TRBV27 to TRBJ1-6; D call uncertain. Germline values: CDR1 MNHEY, CDR2 SMNVEV (reference sequence). V lost 2 bases, J lost 14 bases, and 13 bases lay in between. The CDR3 runs to 13 residues.

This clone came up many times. The CDR3 sequence is CATSDLTGGVRNEQFF. CDR3 DNA sequence: TGTGCCACCAGTGATTTAACGGGAGGCGTTAGAAATGAGCAGTTCTTC. The J gene is TRBJ2-1, the V gene TRBV24-1; 7 bases fit TRBD2. Trimming cost V 1 base and J 7 bases; bases outside gene matches: 9. This CDR3 has 16 residues. The V gene's germline CDR1 is KGHDR and CDR2 SFDVKD.

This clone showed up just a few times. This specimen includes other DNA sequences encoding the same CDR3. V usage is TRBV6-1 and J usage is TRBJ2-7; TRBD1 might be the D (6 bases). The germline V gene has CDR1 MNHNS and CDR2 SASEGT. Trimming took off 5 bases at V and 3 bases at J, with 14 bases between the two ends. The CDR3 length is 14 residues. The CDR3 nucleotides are TGTGCCAGCAGTTCACAGGGTAGGGACTACGAGCAGTACTTC. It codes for CASSSQGRDYEQYF.

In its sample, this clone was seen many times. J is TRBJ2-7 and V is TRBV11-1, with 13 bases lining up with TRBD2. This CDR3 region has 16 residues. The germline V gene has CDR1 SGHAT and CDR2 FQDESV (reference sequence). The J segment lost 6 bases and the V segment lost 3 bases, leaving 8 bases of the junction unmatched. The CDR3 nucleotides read TGTGCCAGCAGCTTGGATCGGACTAGCGGGAGAAGCGAGCAGTACTTC. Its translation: CASSLDRTSGRSEQYF.

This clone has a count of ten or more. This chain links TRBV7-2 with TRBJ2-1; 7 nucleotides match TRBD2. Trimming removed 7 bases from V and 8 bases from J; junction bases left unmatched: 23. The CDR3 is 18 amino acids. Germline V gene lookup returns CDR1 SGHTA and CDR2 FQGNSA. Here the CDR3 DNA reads TGTGCCAGCAACCAACGCGGGAATAGCGGTCGGGGGGAGGATGAGCAGTTCTTC. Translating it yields CASNQRGNSGRGEDEQFF.

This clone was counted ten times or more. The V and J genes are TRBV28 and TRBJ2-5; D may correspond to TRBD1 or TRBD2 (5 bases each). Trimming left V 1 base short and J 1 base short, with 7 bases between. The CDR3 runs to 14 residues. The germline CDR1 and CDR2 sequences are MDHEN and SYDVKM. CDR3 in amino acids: CASSLSGTQETQYF. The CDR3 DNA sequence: TGTGCCAGCAGTTTATCCGGGACCCAAGAGACCCAGTACTTC.

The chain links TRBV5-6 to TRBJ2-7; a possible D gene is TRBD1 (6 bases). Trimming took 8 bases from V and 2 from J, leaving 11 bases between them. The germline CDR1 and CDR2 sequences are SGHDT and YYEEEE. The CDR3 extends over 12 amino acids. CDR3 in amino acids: CARGHVAYEQYF. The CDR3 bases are TGTGCCAGGGGACATGTGGCCTACGAGCAGTACTTC.

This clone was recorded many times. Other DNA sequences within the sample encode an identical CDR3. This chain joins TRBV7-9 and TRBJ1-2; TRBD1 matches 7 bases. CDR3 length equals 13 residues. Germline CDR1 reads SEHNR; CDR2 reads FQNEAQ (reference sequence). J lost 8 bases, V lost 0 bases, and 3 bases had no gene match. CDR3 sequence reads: CASSLALQGGYTF. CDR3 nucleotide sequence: TGTGCCAGCAGCTTAGCCCTACAGGGGGGCTACACCTTC.

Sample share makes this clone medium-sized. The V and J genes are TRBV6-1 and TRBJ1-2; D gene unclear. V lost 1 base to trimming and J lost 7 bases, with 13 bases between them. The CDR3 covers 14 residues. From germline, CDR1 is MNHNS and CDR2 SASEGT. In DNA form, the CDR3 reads TGTGCCAGCAGTGAAGGGCAGGCTTCGTGTGGCTACACCTTC. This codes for CASSEGQASCGYTF.

CDR3 DNA sequence: TGTGCCAGCAGACAGGGGTCTCCAGGACAGACCCAGCATTTT. Encoded protein: CASRQGSPGQTQHF. The J gene is TRBJ1-5, the V gene TRBV6-1; 7 positions match TRBD1. Germline-derived CDR1 and CDR2 are MNHNS and SASEGT. V shed 6 bases, J shed 11 bases, and the junction held 13 bases outside the gene matches. CDR3 length equals 14 residues.

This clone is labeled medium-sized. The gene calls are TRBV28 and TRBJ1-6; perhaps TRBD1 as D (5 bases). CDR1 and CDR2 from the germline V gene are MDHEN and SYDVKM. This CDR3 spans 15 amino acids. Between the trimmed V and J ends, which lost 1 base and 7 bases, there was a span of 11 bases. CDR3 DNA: TGTGCCAGCAGTTTATCGACAGTTCAGAATTCACCCCTCCACTTT. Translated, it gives CASSLSTVQNSPLHF.

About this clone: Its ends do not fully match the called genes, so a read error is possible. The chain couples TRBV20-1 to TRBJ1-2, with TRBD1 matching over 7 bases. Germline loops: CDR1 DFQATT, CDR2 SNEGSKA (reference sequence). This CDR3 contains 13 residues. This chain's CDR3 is CSARGDSSYGHTF. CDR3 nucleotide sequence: TGCAGTGCTAGGGGGGACAGCTCTTATGGCCACACCTTC.

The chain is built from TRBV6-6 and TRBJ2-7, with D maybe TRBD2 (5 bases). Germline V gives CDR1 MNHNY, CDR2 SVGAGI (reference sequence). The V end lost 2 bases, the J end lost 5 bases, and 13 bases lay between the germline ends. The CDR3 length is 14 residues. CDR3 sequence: CASSYREWSDEQYF. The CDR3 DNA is TGTGCCAGCAGTTACCGGGAATGGAGTGACGAGCAGTACTTC.

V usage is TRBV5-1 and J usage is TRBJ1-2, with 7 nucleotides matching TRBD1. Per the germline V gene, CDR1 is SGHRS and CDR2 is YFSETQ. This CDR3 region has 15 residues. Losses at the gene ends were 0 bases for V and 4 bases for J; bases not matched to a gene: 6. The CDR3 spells CASSLDGQGGYGYTF. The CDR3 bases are TGCGCCAGCAGCTTGGACGGTCAGGGGGGCTATGGCTACACCTTC. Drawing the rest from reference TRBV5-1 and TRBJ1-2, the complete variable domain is KAGVTQTPRYLIKTRGQQVTLSCSPISGHRSVSWYQQTPGQGLQFLFEYFSETQRNKGNFPGRFSGRQFSNSRSEMNVSTLELGDSALYLCASSLDGQGGYGYTFGSGTRLTVV.

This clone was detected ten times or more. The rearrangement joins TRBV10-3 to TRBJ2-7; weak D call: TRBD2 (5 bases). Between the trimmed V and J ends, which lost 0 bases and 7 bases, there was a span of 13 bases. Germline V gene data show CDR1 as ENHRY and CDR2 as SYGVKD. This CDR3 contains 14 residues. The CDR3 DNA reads TGTGCCATCAGTGAGTCGGGGTCTACTAGGGAGCAGTACTTC. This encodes CAISESGSTREQYF.

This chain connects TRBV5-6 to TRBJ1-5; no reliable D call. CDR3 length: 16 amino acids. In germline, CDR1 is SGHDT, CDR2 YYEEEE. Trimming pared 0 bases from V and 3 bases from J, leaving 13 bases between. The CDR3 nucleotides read TGTGCCAGCAGCTTGGGTCTGTCAGACATCAATCAGCCCCAGCATTTT. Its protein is CASSLGLSDINQPQHF.

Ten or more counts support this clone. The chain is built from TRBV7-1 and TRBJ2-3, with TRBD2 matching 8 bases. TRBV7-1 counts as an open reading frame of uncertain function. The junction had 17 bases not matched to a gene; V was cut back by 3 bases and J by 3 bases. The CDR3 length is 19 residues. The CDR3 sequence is CASSSSPPFTSGKTDTQYF. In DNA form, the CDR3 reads TGTGCCAGCAGCTCCTCACCCCCCTTTACTAGCGGCAAAACAGATACGCAGTATTTT.

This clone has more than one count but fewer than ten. This CDR3 is CASTVRPGELFF. Here the CDR3 DNA reads TGTGCCAGCACAGTCCGGCCCGGGGAGCTGTTTTTT. The genes are TRBV2 and TRBJ2-2; no clear D. There are 12 residues in the CDR3. Germline CDR1 reads SNHLY; CDR2 reads FYNNEI. Trimming took 7 bases from V and 6 from J, leaving 9 bases between them.